This T cell receptor (beta chain) originates from a study of human T cells and chemical hapten exposure (dated by TCRdb to 2020 to 2023). Background on the whole study: For sensitization, 2% DPC in acetone was applied to a 2 cm by 2 cm area of upper inner arm skin. Libraries were pooled for sequencing, and per-sample TCR yields varied mainly because of small differences in library volumes within the pool. Patch testing was performed on the upper back with Finn chambers containing 0.01% DPC, and the patch tests were scored after 6 days according to International Contact Dermatitis Research Group standards. Alopecia areata with under or over 50% scalp involvement, alopecia totalis and alopecia universalis were represented in the patient cohort, which was mostly female. Blood was sampled from patients pre-sensitization (week 0) and at 2, 6 and about 24 weeks after DPC sensitization. For TCR sequencing, blood came from 25 to 35 alopecia patients at anywhere from one to four time points (pre-sensitization, 2, 6 and 24 weeks). This study followed changes in the peripheral blood TCR repertoire in vivo during primary and secondary sensitization of alopecia patients to the hapten diphenylcyclopropenone (DPC). Throughout the study period of around 25 weeks, patients also received therapeutic DPC doses to the scalp every week.

Study-wide conclusions, independent of this receptor: The number of PT1 expanded TCRs positively correlated with patch test score, significant at thresholds 8, 16 and 32 but not 4. Repeated subsampling changed both the strength of the expansion versus patch-test correlation and the threshold at which the correlation became significant. No change with DPC sensitization was found in the number of TCRs above 1 in 1000 frequency, and no evidence of global repertoire structure alterations was found. Compared with pre-sensitization or healthy control sets, expanded TCRs formed significantly more large CDR3 similarity clusters, which is consistent with antigen-driven responses. Alopecia, a presumed autoimmune disease, was present in all patients, so the immune response of the patients might differ from that of healthy individuals.

Libraries were made using RACE. Instrument on record: NextSeq 500. During library preparation, unique molecular identifiers were attached to individual cDNA molecules so that TCRs could be counted in a quantitative, reproducible way. Each blood RNA sample was used to sequence both TCR alpha and TCR beta chains. The authors' pipeline ran thus. A median of about 89,000 TCRs per sample was observed, with a range of about 20,000 to 750,000. The Decombinator software suite was used to annotate the V, J and CDR3 of the TCR reads. For the PS versus PT1 abundance plots, all samples were subsampled to the same number of TCRs (28,000). TCRs were defined as expanded if absent before sensitization and observed at least eight times at the 2-week time point. TCRdb itself trimmed the public reads at Q25 with fastp, ran MiXCR and retained productive beta chains. Identical CDR3 proteins give one entry, which carries the most common genes and DNA. TCRdb's processing, not the authors', yielded these V and J calls. A total of about 360,000 distinct CDR3 sequences appear in this sample, around 5% of them only once. Clones ranked in the top ten supply 2% to 2.5% of the sample.

The time point label on this specimen signifies: patch test 1, 2 weeks after DPC sensitization. According to the study, the label for this sample's treatment or condition signals: therapeutic diphenylcyclopropenone sensitization with weekly scalp DPC. At every patch-test visit, the blood draw took place before the patch test was put on. To be eligible, patients had to be aged 18 to 70, diagnosed with alopecia and judged suitable for DPC therapy, while pregnant patients were excluded. Total RNA was isolated from unfractionated whole blood collected in Tempus Blood RNA tubes. The CDR3 starts with the cysteine, ends with the phenylalanine, and has 13 residues. Only the CDR3 part of the read is kept: 39 bases, read in frame from the first base. V is shortened by 3 bases, J by 7 bases, and the region joining them spans 10 bases. Reading the germline V gene gives CDR1 KGHSH and CDR2 LQKENI. This clonotype has at least ten counts. Its target antigen remains unknown. The record has no base qualities; no much larger clone is one base away.

Here the chain combines TRBV18 and TRBJ1-5, with the D gene call left open. The specimen comprised whole blood, sampled in connection with sensitization to the hapten diphenylcyclopropenone (DPC). The clonotype comes from a woman aged 50 to 60 with alopecia areata. Some clones in this sample may be carry-over from other donors' samples. The DNA sequence follows: TGTGCCAGCTCACCTACAGCTCAACAGCCCCAGCATTTT. It translates to CASSPTAQQPQHF.